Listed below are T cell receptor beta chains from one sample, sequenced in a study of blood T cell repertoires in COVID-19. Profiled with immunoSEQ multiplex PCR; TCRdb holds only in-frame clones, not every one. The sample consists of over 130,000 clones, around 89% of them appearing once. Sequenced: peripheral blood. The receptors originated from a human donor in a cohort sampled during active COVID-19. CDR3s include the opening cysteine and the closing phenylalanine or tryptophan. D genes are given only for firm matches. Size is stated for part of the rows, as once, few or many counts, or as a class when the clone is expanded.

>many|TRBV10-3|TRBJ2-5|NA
CAISDNQETQYF
TGTGCCATCAGTGACAACCAAGAGACCCAGTACTTC
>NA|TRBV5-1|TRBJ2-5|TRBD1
CASSLRQGVGETQYF
TGCGCCAGCAGCTTGAGACAGGGGGTTGGGGAGACCCAGTACTTC
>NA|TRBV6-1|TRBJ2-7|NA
CASSEGRGWQYF
TGTGCCAGCAGTGAAGGTAGGGGGTGGCAGTACTTC
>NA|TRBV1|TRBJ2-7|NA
CTSSGQRPSYEQYF
TGCACCAGCAGCGGACAGCGCCCGTCCTACGAGCAGTACTTC
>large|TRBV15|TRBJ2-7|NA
CATSRDQGNYEQYF
TGTGCCACCAGCAGAGATCAGGGGAACTACGAGCAGTACTTC
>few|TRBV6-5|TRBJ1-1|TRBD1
CGTGGNMNTEAFF
TGTGGGACAGGGGGCAATATGAACACTGAAGCTTTCTTT
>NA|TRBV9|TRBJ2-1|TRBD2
CASSVQTGGGLNEQFF
TGTGCCAGCAGCGTCCAAACTGGCGGGGGTCTCAATGAGCAGTTCTTC
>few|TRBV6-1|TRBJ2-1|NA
CASSEAQDGGRNEQFF
TGTGCCAGCAGTGAAGCGCAGGACGGGGGACGGAATGAGCAGTTCTTC
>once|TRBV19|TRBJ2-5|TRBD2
CASSPLAGVQETQYF
TGTGCCAGTAGTCCGCTAGCGGGGGTCCAAGAGACCCAGTACTTC
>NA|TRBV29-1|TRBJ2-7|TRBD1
CSVEGYRGDYEQYF
TGCAGCGTTGAAGGGTACAGGGGGGACTACGAGCAGTACTTC
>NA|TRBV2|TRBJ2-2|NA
CASSQGPTGELFF
TGTGCCAGCAGCCAGGGTCCCACCGGGGAGCTGTTTTTT
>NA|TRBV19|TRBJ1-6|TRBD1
CASTWTGSNSPLHF
TGTGCCAGTACCTGGACAGGGAGTAATTCACCCCTCCACTTT
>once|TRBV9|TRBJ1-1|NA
CASGHDYTEAFF
TGTGCCAGTGGCCACGACTACACTGAAGCTTTCTTT
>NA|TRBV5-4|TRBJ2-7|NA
CASSSEFSYEQYF
TGTGCCAGCAGCTCGGAGTTCTCCTACGAGCAGTACTTC
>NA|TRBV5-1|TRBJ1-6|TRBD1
CASSSGQNNSPLHF
TGCGCCAGCAGCTCGGGACAGAATAATTCACCCCTCCACTTT
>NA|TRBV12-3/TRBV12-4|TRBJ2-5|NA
CASSLEQRTQYF
TGTGCCAGCAGTTTAGAGCAACGGACCCAGTACTTC
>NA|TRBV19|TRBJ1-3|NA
CASSIGRGRGNTIYF
TGTGCCAGTAGTATCGGCAGGGGCCGCGGAAACACCATATATTTT
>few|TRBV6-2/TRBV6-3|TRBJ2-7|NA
CASSRQHYEQYF
TGTGCCAGCAGCAGACAGCACTACGAGCAGTACTTC
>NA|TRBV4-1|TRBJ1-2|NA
CASRQEPAGGYGYTF
TGCGCCAGCAGACAGGAACCCGCGGGGGGTTATGGCTACACCTTC
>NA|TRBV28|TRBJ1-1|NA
CASSPSDRLNTEAFF
TGTGCCAGCAGTCCTTCGGACAGACTCAACACTGAAGCTTTCTTT
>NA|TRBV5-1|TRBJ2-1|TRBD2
CASSEFSGGAYNEQFF
TGCGCCAGCAGCGAATTCAGCGGGGGGGCCTACAATGAGCAGTTCTTC
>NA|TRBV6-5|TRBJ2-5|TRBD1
CASTRTGSETQYF
TGTGCCAGCACAAGGACAGGGTCAGAGACCCAGTACTTC
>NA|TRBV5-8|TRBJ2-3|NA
CASRAGTSTDTQYF
TGTGCCAGCAGGGCAGGGACTAGCACAGATACGCAGTATTTT
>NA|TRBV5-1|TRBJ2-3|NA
CASSFVQSTDTQYF
TGCGCCAGCAGCTTTGTACAGAGCACAGATACGCAGTATTTT
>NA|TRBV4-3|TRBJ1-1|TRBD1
CASSTHRGTEAFF
TGCGCCAGCAGCACACACAGGGGAACTGAAGCTTTCTTT
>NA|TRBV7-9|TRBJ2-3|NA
CASSFSPTGVPTDTQYF
TGTGCCAGCAGCTTTTCCCCCACAGGAGTCCCCACAGATACGCAGTATTTT
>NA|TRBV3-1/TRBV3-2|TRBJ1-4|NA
CASSQSGGRGKLFF
TGTGCCAGCAGCCAATCGGGGGGAAGGGGAAAACTGTTTTTT
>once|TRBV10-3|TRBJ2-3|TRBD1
CATRQGASTDTQYF
TGTGCCACCAGACAGGGGGCTAGCACAGATACGCAGTATTTT
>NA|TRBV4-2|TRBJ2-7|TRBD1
CASSQDGAGQGAYEQYF
TGTGCCAGCAGCCAAGATGGTGCGGGACAGGGAGCCTACGAGCAGTACTTC
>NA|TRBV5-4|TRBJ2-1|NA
CASSLGLEPYNEQFF
TGTGCCAGCAGCTTGGGGCTAGAACCATACAATGAGCAGTTCTTC
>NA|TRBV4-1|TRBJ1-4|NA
CASSQAREGPGEKLFF
TGCGCCAGCAGCCAAGCCAGGGAGGGGCCAGGGGAAAAACTGTTTTTT
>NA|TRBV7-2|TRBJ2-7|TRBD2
CASSLGMLAGVYEQYF
TGTGCCAGCAGCTTAGGTATGCTAGCGGGGGTCTACGAGCAGTACTTC
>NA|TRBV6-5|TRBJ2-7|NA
CASSNGTYLRNEQYF
TGTGCCAGCAGTAACGGGACTTACCTCCGGAACGAGCAGTACTTC
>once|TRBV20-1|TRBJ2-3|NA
CSARSSDTQYF
TGCAGTGCTAGATCTTCTGATACGCAGTATTTT
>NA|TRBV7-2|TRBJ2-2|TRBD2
CASSFGAGVVGELFF
TGTGCCAGCAGCTTTGGGGCGGGGGTCGTCGGGGAGCTGTTTTTT
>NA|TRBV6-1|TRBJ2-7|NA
CASSDADDMPGYEQYF
TGTGCCAGCAGTGATGCGGACGATATGCCAGGGTACGAGCAGTACTTC
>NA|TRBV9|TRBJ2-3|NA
CASSGGQSTDTQYF
TGTGCCAGCAGCGGGGGCCAAAGCACAGATACGCAGTATTTT
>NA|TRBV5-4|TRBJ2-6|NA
CASSLGQLVSGANVLTF
TGTGCCAGCAGCTTGGGTCAGTTGGTTTCTGGGGCCAACGTCCTGACTTTC
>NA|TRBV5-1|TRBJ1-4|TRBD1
CASSLDRGGEKLFF
TGCGCCAGCAGCTTGGACAGGGGAGGTGAAAAACTGTTTTTT
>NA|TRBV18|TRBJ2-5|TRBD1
CASSLRQGAGETQYF
TGTGCCAGCTCACTACGACAGGGGGCCGGCGAGACCCAGTACTTC
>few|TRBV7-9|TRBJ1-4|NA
CASSSGSWSNEKLFF
TGTGCCAGCAGTTCAGGTTCTTGGTCAAATGAAAAACTGTTTTTT
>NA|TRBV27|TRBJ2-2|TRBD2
CASSFQPGLAPGELFF
TGTGCCAGCAGCTTTCAGCCGGGACTAGCGCCCGGGGAGCTGTTTTTT
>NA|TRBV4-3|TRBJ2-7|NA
CASSQESTTYEQYF
TGCGCCAGCAGCCAAGAGTCTACTACCTACGAGCAGTACTTC
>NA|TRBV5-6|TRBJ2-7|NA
CASSLTGTTYEQYF
TGTGCCAGCAGCTTGACGGGGACAACCTACGAGCAGTACTTC
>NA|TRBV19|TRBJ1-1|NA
CASSMGGAGTEAFF
TGTGCCAGTAGTATGGGGGGTGCTGGCACTGAAGCTTTCTTT
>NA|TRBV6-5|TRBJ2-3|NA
CASSYGGLGLTDTQYF
TGTGCCAGCAGTTACGGGGGACTCGGCCTCACAGATACGCAGTATTTT
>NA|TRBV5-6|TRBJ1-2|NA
CASSLLGNGYTF
TGTGCCAGCAGCTTGCTAGGTAATGGCTACACCTTC
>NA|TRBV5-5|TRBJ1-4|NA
CASSPTGGEKLFF
TGTGCCAGCAGCCCGACCGGGGGAGAAAAACTGTTTTTT
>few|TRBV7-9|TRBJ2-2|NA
CASSGGQGHTGELFF
TGTGCCAGCAGCGGGGGACAAGGACACACCGGGGAGCTGTTTTTT